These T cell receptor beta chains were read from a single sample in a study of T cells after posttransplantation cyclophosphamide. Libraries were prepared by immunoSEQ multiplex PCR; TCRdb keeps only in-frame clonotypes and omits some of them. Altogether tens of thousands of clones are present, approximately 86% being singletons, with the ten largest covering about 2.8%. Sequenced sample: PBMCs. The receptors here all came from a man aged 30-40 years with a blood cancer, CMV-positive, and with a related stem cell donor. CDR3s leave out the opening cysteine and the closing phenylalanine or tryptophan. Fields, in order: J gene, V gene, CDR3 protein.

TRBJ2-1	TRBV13	ASSALAGVGEQF
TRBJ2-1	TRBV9	ASSVAGRGNEQF
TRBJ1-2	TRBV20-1	RGDRVNGYT
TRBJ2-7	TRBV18	ASSPEQSYEQY
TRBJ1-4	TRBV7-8	ASSFSSGQLMEKLF
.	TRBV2	ASTSGTTYEQY
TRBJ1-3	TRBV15	ATSRDGESFSGNTIY
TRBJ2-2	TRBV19	ASFGADTGELF
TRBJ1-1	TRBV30	AWKGVEAF
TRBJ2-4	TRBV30	AWSPRLAEPLAKNIQY
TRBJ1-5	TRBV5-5	ASSLDGVGVGNQPQH
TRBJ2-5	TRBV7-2	ASSSPGRRERGETQY
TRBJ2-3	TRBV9	ASSVRGQRFTDTQY
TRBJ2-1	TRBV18	ASSPRAGAGYEQF
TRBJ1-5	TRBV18	ASSPDREAQPQH
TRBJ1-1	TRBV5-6	ASSNDRGRIAYTEAF
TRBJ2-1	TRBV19	ASSILGLALDYNEQF
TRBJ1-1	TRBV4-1	ASSETGLIETEAF
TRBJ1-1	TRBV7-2	ASSLAQGNTEAF
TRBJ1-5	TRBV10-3	AISDPGQGGNSNQPQH
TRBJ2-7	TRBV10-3	AISTGTGTYEQY
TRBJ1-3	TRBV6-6	ASRWGGNSGNTIY
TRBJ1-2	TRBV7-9	ASAGRANNYGYT
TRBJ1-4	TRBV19	ASSFSLALEKLF
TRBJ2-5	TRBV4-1	ASSRTRTRGPETQY
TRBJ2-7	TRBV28	ASRSRIDAYEQY
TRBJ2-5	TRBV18	ASSPQAGGLDRTQY
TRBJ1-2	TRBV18	ASSPLPFGGRGQNYGYT
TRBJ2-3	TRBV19	ASSIGTDKNTDTQY
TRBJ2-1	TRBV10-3	AISESGGRADEQF
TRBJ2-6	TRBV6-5	ASSSNTGGGANVLT